This section outlines one TCR beta chain sequence together with its context. Antigen: not known. The CDR3 covers 12 residues. Trimming pared 11 bases from V and 2 bases from J, leaving 8 bases between. The germline V gene encodes CDR1 KGHDR and CDR2 SFDVKD. From RNA transcripts, TCR beta CDR3 regions were amplified. Initially, a first-round RT-PCR of the TCR CDR3 employed the HTBI primer set. TCRdb recomputed calls from the multiplex PCR reads with MiXCR, one row per CDR3 protein. Seen here are approximately 640,000 distinct CDR3 sequences, roughly 45% observed once, and the top ten hold under 8%. This sample is drawn from a study of T cells in Graves' hyperthyroidism and ophthalmopathy. Study-wide points: In simple terms, a model built on 13 V-J features told ophthalmopathy apart from stable hyperthyroidism. With a median lead of around 5.9 months before onset, the model predicted ophthalmopathy.

Uncontrolled infection, other autoimmune disease, pregnancy or lactation excluded patients. Diagnosis relied on clinical symptoms, serum thyroxine and TRAb, thyroid ultrasound and orbital computed tomography. The receptor's source is an adult man with Graves' disease, either hyperthyroidism or ophthalmopathy (not recorded which). The chain recombines TRBV24-1 with TRBJ2-2; the D is unclear. Specimen: peripheral blood or thyroid tissue (not recorded which). CDR3: CAISANTGELFF. The CDR3 DNA sequence: TGTGCCATCAGCGCCAACACCGGGGAGCTGTTTTTT.